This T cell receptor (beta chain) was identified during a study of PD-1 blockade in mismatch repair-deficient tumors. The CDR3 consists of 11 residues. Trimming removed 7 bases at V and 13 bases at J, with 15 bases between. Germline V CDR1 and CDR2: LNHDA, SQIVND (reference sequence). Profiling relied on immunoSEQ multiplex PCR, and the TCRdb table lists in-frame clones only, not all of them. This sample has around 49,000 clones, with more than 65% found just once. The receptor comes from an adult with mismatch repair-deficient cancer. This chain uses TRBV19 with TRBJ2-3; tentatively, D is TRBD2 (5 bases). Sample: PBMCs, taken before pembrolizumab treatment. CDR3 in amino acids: CASIVEGVKYF. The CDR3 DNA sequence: TGTGCCAGTATCGTCGAGGGAGTAAAGTATTTT. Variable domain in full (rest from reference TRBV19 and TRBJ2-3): DGGITQSPKYLFRKEGQNVTLSCEQNLNHDAMYWYRQDPGQGLRLIYYSQIVNDFQKGDIAEGYSVSREKKESFPLTVTSAQKNPTAFYLCASIVEGVKYFGPGTRLTVL.